This entry features one T cell receptor (beta chain) sequence. The Seattle patients joined while their infection was active and were tracked longitudinally afterward. These data are taken from a study of blood T cell repertoires in COVID-19. Overall study: COVID-19 samples collected from the United States, Italy and Spain covered acute and convalescent phases.

The length of the CDR3 is 20 residues. The germline gives CDR1 MNHNY, CDR2 SVGAGI (reference sequence). Germline trimming cut 6 bases from V and 0 bases from J; bases unmatched to any gene: 14. In the study's own analysis: Counts of nucleated cells, estimated from reference gene primer amplification, were obtained. Using immunoSEQ multiplex PCR, the repertoire was profiled, and TCRdb retains in-frame clones only, with some absent. The V and J calls and the clone size are those of that table, but D and trimming were determined from the DNA. Of 220,000 or so clones in the sample, roughly 90% were seen once.

The receptor comes from a man in his sixties with COVID-19, enrolled during active disease. V gene TRBV6-6 combines with J gene TRBJ2-6; 10 nucleotides agree with TRBD1. Sample: peripheral blood. The CDR3 reads CASSIEPRDRGRSGANVLTF. CDR3 bases: TGTGCCAGCAGCATAGAACCCCGGGACAGGGGCCGCTCTGGGGCCAACGTCCTGACTTTC.